This T cell receptor (beta chain) was found in a study of monozygotic twins with inflammatory bowel disease (dated by TCRdb to between 2019 and 2020). About the full investigation: The complete study included approximately 28 monozygotic twin pairs: 19 IBD-discordant Danish pairs and nine German pairs, of which four were IBD-concordant and five were IBD-discordant. Within discordant pairs, disease-associated traits were sought mainly by comparing IBD patients with their genetically identical healthy co-twins. Each individual had, on average, about 151 000 unique TCRalpha sequences and 181 000 unique TCRbeta sequences available for analysis. The full study reports these points: Differing immunosuppressive treatments among patients may have added background noise and inter-individual variability to the repertoires. No difference in repertoire similarity was observed between concordant and discordant twins, possibly owing to limited statistical power. The results gave no support for a single strong signal or clonotype linked to IBD. IBD patients shared fewer clonotypes with other individuals than healthy twins did, most markedly in patients showing signs of disease activity. The analysis was unable to tell apart different T cell subtypes. TCRbeta repertoire diversity, by inverse Simpson index, was decreased in IBD patients compared with their healthy co-twins.

From each donor, a roughly 2.5 ml peripheral blood sample was drawn into PAXgene tubes and stored at -80 degrees C. Total RNA was isolated from whole blood with the PAXgene blood miRNA kit on an automated QIAcube, without T cell sorting. Peripheral blood from monozygotic twin pairs concordant or discordant for inflammatory bowel disease was subjected to deep TCRalpha and TCRbeta repertoire profiling with unique molecular barcoding. Smoking habits were recorded for all twin pairs, with individuals classified as current, former or never smokers. Reading the germline V gene gives CDR1 SNHLY and CDR2 FYNNEI. The CDR3 runs 15 amino acids, cysteine and phenylalanine included. Only the protein is available. Library construction relied on 5' RACE. The input for every TCR library was 3500 ng of total RNA. For each sample, cDNA was synthesized in eight separate reactions using SMARTScribe reverse transcriptase. Unique molecular identifiers containing a 6-nucleotide sample barcode were introduced through template switching during cDNA synthesis. TCRalpha and TCRbeta cDNA was amplified by two nested PCRs of about 15 and 9 cycles, with bead purification after each PCR. Before amplification, cDNA was treated with uracil DNA-glycosylase and purified using the QIAquick PCR purification kit. The second PCR added Illumina TruSeq-compatible adapters along with sample-specific barcodes. Library quality and concentration were assessed using TapeStation and Qubit, and 4.5 to 6.5 ng of each library was pooled. Sequencing of the pooled libraries was done on an Illumina HiSeq2500 single-index Rapid Run using custom sequencing primers and 2 x 100 bp reads. As for the original processing: MiGEC version 1.2.6 was used for UMI-based consensus assembly, which corrected PCR and sequencing errors. MiXCR version 2.1.1 was used to carry out V(D)J alignment, clonotype assembly and CDR3 extraction. Normalisation of gene usage, clonotype sharing and MAIT/NKT TCR abundance was achieved by analysing the top 1000, 10 000 and 20 000 clonotypes per sample. Diversity was computed as the inverse Simpson index with the vegan R package after downsampling to 27 000 UMIs. Statistical testing used paired Mann-Whitney U tests on the discordant twin pairs and applied Benjamini-Hochberg correction for multiple testing. Following reprocessing of the reads by TCRdb, the data hold one row per CDR3 protein sequence and no DNA is available. None of the V and J calls come from the authors' own analysis; TCRdb made them. The sample table holds a few hundred thousand distinct CDR3 sequences. The ten most abundant clones make up 2% to 3% of the sample.

Concerning this clonotype itself: Its target antigen remains unknown.

The V gene is TRBV2 and the J gene is TRBJ1-5. Material: blood. This clonotype was sampled from a human donor with ulcerative colitis or Crohn's disease, or a healthy co-twin of an affected twin (not recorded which). The encoded CDR3 is CASTNGPYSNQPQHF.